Following are 27 T cell receptor beta chains from one sample sequenced in a study of CD8 T cells in ankylosing spondylitis. One entry per CDR3 protein, called by TCRdb with MiXCR from the 5' RACE reads. The top ten clones hold more than 25% of a sample with around 35,000 distinct CDR3 sequences, 13% of them seen once. The source material was synovial fluid, either unsorted or a sorted T cell fraction (not recorded which). These receptors came from a male donor with ankylosing spondylitis.

This clonotype was found many times. The V gene is TRBV4-2, the J gene TRBJ2-7, with no clear D. With 0 bases removed from V and 3 bases from J, the gap between germline ends came to 12 bases. The CDR3 is 15 amino acids. Germline loops: CDR1 LGHNA, CDR2 YNFKEQ. CDR3 DNA sequence: TGTGCCAGCAGCCAAGATATTTTAGCCAACTACGAGCAGTACTTC. This gives the protein CASSQDILANYEQYF.

The table lists this clonotype with a few counts. This chain links TRBV3-1 with TRBJ2-7; 7 positions agree with TRBD1. Per the germline V gene, CDR1 is LGHDT and CDR2 is YNNKEL (reference sequence). This CDR3 has 20 amino acids. J gave up 7 bases and V 0 bases, and 24 bases lay outside the gene matches. In DNA form, the CDR3 reads TGTGCCAGCAGCCAAGATGGGGCCGTGCACCATACAGGGGCCTTCGGGGAGCAGTACTTC. Protein: CASSQDGAVHHTGAFGEQYF.

The sample holds many counts of this clonotype. J is TRBJ2-3 and V is TRBV28, with 7 bases matching TRBD2. The CDR3 sequence is 14 residues long. Germline CDR1 is MDHEN and CDR2 is SYDVKM. V lost 6 bases to trimming and J lost 2 bases; unmatched junction nucleotides: 5. The CDR3 DNA is TGTGCCAGCAGCCGGCGGGAGTCCACAGATACGCAGTATTTT. Its translation: CASSRRESTDTQYF. The full variable domain, its missing parts supplied by reference TRBV28 and TRBJ2-3, is DVKVTQSSRYLVKRTGEKVFLECVQDMDHENMFWYRQDPGLGLRLIYFSYDVKMKEKGDIPEGYSVSREKKERFSLILESASTNQTSMYLCASSRRESTDTQYFGPGTRLTVL.

This clonotype was recorded a few times. This chain connects TRBV6-1 to TRBJ1-2, with D tentatively TRBD1 (6 bases). Deletions cut 4 bases from V and 2 bases from J, with 14 bases between. Germline V gene sequence: CDR1 MNHNS, CDR2 SASEGT. The CDR3 totals 15 residues. The CDR3 here is CASSGYRVWNYGYTF. For the CDR3, the DNA is TGTGCCAGCAGTGGTTACAGGGTCTGGAACTATGGCTACACCTTC.

The V call is TRBV12-3 or TRBV12-4, the J call TRBJ2-2; D remains unclear. V gave up 0 bases and J gave up 2 bases, with 4 bases separating them. This CDR3 region has 14 residues. CDR3 region: CASSLAQNTGELFF. The CDR3 DNA follows: TGTGCCAGCAGTTTAGCACAAAACACCGGGGAGCTGTTTTTT.

This clonotype has a handful of counts. This sequence joins TRBV29-1 and TRBJ2-4; no clear D. V was clipped by 0 bases and J by 0 bases, with 6 bases between them. This CDR3 is 14 amino acids long. Germline V gives CDR1 SQVTM, CDR2 ANQGSEA. CDR3 nucleotides: TGCAGCGTTGAAGACAGTATAGCCAAAAACATTCAGTACTTC. As protein: CSVEDSIAKNIQYF. Complete variable domain (other parts from reference TRBV29-1 and TRBJ2-4): SAVISQKPSRDICQRGTSLTIQCQVDSQVTMMFWYRQQPGQSLTLIATANQGSEATYESGFVIDKFPISRPNLTFSTLTVSNMSPEDSSIYLCSVEDSIAKNIQYFGAGTRLSVL.

At least ten counts were recorded for this clonotype. V is TRBV7-6 and J is TRBJ1-5; D is unclear. CDR1 SGHVS and CDR2 FNYEAQ come from the germline V gene. The CDR3 runs 15 residues. V was clipped by 7 bases and J by 1 base, with 14 bases between them. The CDR3 protein is CASTKSGRSNQPQHF. Here the CDR3 DNA reads TGTGCCAGCACCAAAAGTGGACGGAGCAATCAGCCCCAGCATTTT. Full variable domain (outside the CDR3, taken from reference TRBV7-6 and TRBJ1-5): GAGVSQSPRYKVTKRGQDVALRCDPISGHVSLYWYRQALGQGPEFLTYFNYEAQQDKSGLPNDRFSAERPEGSISTLTIQRTEQRDSAMYRCASTKSGRSNQPQHFGDGTRLSIL.

This clonotype has only one observation. The chain uses TRBV18 and TRBJ2-7, with TRBD2 matching over 12 bases. This CDR3 is built from 16 residues. V was pared by 3 bases and J by 0 bases, with 3 bases of the junction left unmatched. CDR1 and CDR2 (germline): KGHSH, LQKENI. CDR3 protein: CASSPASGRVSYEQYF. The CDR3 DNA follows: TGTGCCAGCTCACCCGCTAGCGGGAGGGTCTCCTACGAGCAGTACTTC. Variable domain in full (rest from reference TRBV18 and TRBJ2-7): NAGVMQNPRHLVRRRGQEARLRCSPMKGHSHVYWYRQLPEEGLKFMVYLQKENIIDESGMPKERFSAEFPKEGPSILRIQQVVRGDSAAYFCASSPASGRVSYEQYFGPGTRLTVT.

This clonotype came up a few times. The V and J genes are TRBV6-1 and TRBJ1-1, with 7 bases lining up with TRBD1. Germline CDR1 and CDR2: MNHNS and SASEGT. The junction had 6 bases not matched to a gene; V was cut back by 6 bases and J by 8 bases. The CDR3 has 12 residues. The CDR3 nucleotides are TGTGCCAGCAGCCCCGGGACAGCCGAAGCTTTCTTT. This gives the protein CASSPGTAEAFF.

Many counts were recorded for this clonotype. This chain connects TRBV6-2 or TRBV6-3 to TRBJ2-1; D unclear. The CDR3 length is 16 residues. In germline, CDR1 is MNHEY, CDR2 SVGEGT. Trimming shortened V by 1 base and J by 3 bases, and 13 bases separated the two germline ends. The CDR3, as DNA: TGTGCCAGCAGTTACTGGGCCGCGCCCCTCTACAATGAGCAGTTCTTC. Amino acid sequence: CASSYWAAPLYNEQFF.

By proportion, this clonotype is medium-sized (0.01 to 0.1%). This chain uses TRBV4-3 with TRBJ2-3; a weak D match, TRBD2 (5 bases). The V gene lost 4 bases and the J gene lost 3 bases, with 14 bases spanning the gap. This CDR3 spans 15 amino acids. Germline assignment: CDR1 LGHNA and CDR2 YSLEER. The CDR3 is CASSRRYVATDTQYF. DNA for the CDR3: TGCGCCAGCAGCCGCCGTTATGTAGCGACAGATACGCAGTATTTT.

This clonotype was seen many times. V usage is TRBV20-1 and J usage is TRBJ2-2; TRBD2 matches at 16 bases. Germline V CDR1 and CDR2: DFQATT, SNEGSKA (reference sequence). With 0 bases clipped from V and 3 bases from J, the junction kept 1 base outside the gene matches. This CDR3 has 17 amino acids. The DNA for the CDR3 is TGCAGTGCTAGAGACGGGACTAGCGGGGGGGACACCGGGGAGCTGTTTTTT. Residues: CSARDGTSGGDTGELFF.

This clonotype has only a few counts. The chain links TRBV20-1 to TRBJ2-5; the D gene could be TRBD1 or TRBD2 (5 bases each). This CDR3 comprises 14 residues. V lost 3 bases to trimming and J lost 5 bases, with 16 bases between them. The germline V gene encodes CDR1 DFQATT and CDR2 SNEGSKA (reference sequence). For the CDR3, the DNA is TGCAGTGCTAGGGACCCGACAGAGGGGGAGACCCAGTACTTC. It translates to CSARDPTEGETQYF.

This clonotype turned up a few times. V is TRBV20-1 and J is TRBJ1-2; possibly TRBD1 for D (5 bases). The CDR3 has 13 residues. V was cut by 0 bases and J by 6 bases, with 11 bases left in between. Germline V lookup: CDR1 DFQATT, CDR2 SNEGSKA (reference sequence). This CDR3 is CSARDSRVNGYTF. DNA of the CDR3: TGCAGTGCTAGAGATAGCAGGGTTAATGGCTACACCTTC.

V usage is TRBV7-2 and J usage is TRBJ2-1, with 13 positions matching TRBD2. The germline gives CDR1 SGHTA, CDR2 FQGNSA. V lost 5 bases, J lost 5 bases, and 3 bases stayed unmatched. The CDR3 has 15 amino acids. CDR3 in amino acids: CASSRGLAGNNEQFF. CDR3 DNA: TGTGCCAGCAGCAGGGGACTAGCGGGAAACAATGAGCAGTTCTTC.

J is TRBJ2-7 and V is TRBV28, with 10 bases matching TRBD2. CDR3 length equals 15 residues. V lost 3 bases, J lost 1 base, and 3 bases stayed unmatched. Germline V CDR1 and CDR2: MDHEN, SYDVKM. The CDR3 sequence is CASSFGLAESYEQYF. Written as DNA, the CDR3 is TGTGCCAGCAGTTTCGGACTAGCGGAGTCCTACGAGCAGTACTTC.

The V gene is TRBV28, the J gene TRBJ1-6; the match to TRBD1 covers 7 bases. The V gene's germline CDR1 is MDHEN and CDR2 SYDVKM. V lost 4 bases, J lost 7 bases, and 13 bases stayed unmatched. This CDR3 has 17 residues. The CDR3 DNA reads TGTGCCAGCAGTTGGATACGGACAGGTTCTCTCAATTCACCCCTCCACTTT. Encoded protein: CASSWIRTGSLNSPLHF.

This clonotype has at least ten counts. This chain uses TRBV6-1 with TRBJ2-5; 8 bases are a match to TRBD1. Germline V gives CDR1 MNHNS, CDR2 SASEGT. V lost 6 bases to trimming and J lost 5 bases; unmatched junction nucleotides: 11. This CDR3 has 15 residues. For the CDR3, the DNA is TGTGCCAGCAGGGACGGGACAGGCGAGTCGGAGACCCAGTACTTC. As protein: CASRDGTGESETQYF.

This clonotype was counted ten times or more. The chain links TRBV4-2 to TRBJ2-3, with D tentatively TRBD2 (6 bases). The CDR3 length is 15 residues. Deletions cut 1 base from V and 1 base from J, with 9 bases between. Germline V gene lookup returns CDR1 LGHNA and CDR2 YNFKEQ. CDR3 in amino acids: CASSQGREGTDTQYF. In nucleotides, the CDR3 is TGTGCCAGCAGCCAAGGGCGGGAAGGCACAGATACGCAGTATTTT.

This chain uses TRBV24-1 with TRBJ2-1; the match to TRBD2 covers 7 bases. Germline lookup yields CDR1 KGHDR and CDR2 SFDVKD. This CDR3 comprises 15 residues. After removal of 3 bases from V and 3 bases from J, the junction contained 4 bases not matched to a gene. CDR3 DNA sequence: TGTGCCACCAGTGATCCAGCGGGGAACTACAATGAGCAGTTCTTC. It codes for CATSDPAGNYNEQFF.

This clonotype was found many times. The chain's CDR3 is CASSLSGEAYEQYF. DNA for the CDR3: TGTGCCAGCAGTTTATCGGGAGAGGCCTACGAGCAGTACTTC. V gene TRBV28 combines with J gene TRBJ2-7, with a weak D call TRBD2 (6 bases). The V gene's germline CDR1 is MDHEN and CDR2 SYDVKM. Trimming shortened V by 1 base and J by 2 bases, and 9 bases separated the two germline ends. There are 14 residues in the CDR3.

The chain recombines TRBV12-3 or TRBV12-4 with TRBJ1-1; D gene unclear. Trimming removed 0 bases at V and 0 bases at J, with 8 bases between. The CDR3 has 15 amino acids. CDR3 nucleotide sequence: TGTGCCAGCAGTTTAGCTTCGGCGGTGAACACTGAAGCTTTCTTT. It encodes CASSLASAVNTEAFF.

V and J are TRBV20-1 and TRBJ1-1; D uncertain. This CDR3 region has 16 residues. Germline lookup yields CDR1 DFQATT and CDR2 SNEGSKA (reference sequence). The ends were cut back, 0 bases at V and 0 bases at J, with 14 bases in the middle. The CDR3 is CSARDPGRWMNTEAFF. CDR3 DNA sequence: TGCAGTGCTAGAGATCCAGGAAGATGGATGAACACTGAAGCTTTCTTT.

This clonotype showed up many times. DNA of the CDR3: TGTGCCAGCAGCCAGACTAGCGGGAGGACTAGCACAGATACGCAGTATTTT. It yields the protein CASSQTSGRTSTDTQYF. The genes are TRBV27 and TRBJ2-3, with 13 bases matching TRBD2. The CDR3 runs 17 residues. The V and J ends lost 6 bases and 0 bases, in that order; junction bases with no gene match: 6. Germline-derived CDR1 and CDR2 are MNHEY and SMNVEV (reference sequence).

This clonotype was seen only a few times. J is TRBJ2-2 and V is TRBV12-3 or TRBV12-4, with 7 bases aligning to TRBD1. V shed 5 bases, J shed 2 bases, and the junction held 5 bases outside the gene matches. This CDR3 has 15 residues. CDR3 in DNA: TGTGCCAGCAGTGCCAGGGGGTCTAACACCGGGGAGCTGTTTTTT. Translated: CASSARGSNTGELFF.

This rearrangement joins TRBV6-1 to TRBJ1-2, with 8 bases that match TRBD1. In germline, CDR1 is MNHNS, CDR2 SASEGT. The CDR3 sequence is 15 residues long. Trimming at V came to 6 bases and at J to 7 bases, leaving 13 bases not matched to a gene. The CDR3 DNA reads TGTGCCAGCAGCCTGAGCCCGGACAGGGCGGCTGGCTACACCTTC. This codes for CASSLSPDRAAGYTF.

This clonotype was detected many times. J is TRBJ1-2 and V is TRBV12-3 or TRBV12-4; D is possibly TRBD1 (6 bases). Trimming shortened V by 4 bases and J by 0 bases, and 9 bases separated the two germline ends. This CDR3 has 14 amino acids. CDR3 sequence reads: CASSSTGPNYGYTF. CDR3 nucleotides: TGTGCCAGCAGTTCGACAGGACCTAACTATGGCTACACCTTC.